This is a list of T cell receptor beta chains from one sample in a study of T cells in Graves' hyperthyroidism and ophthalmopathy. TCRdb analysed the multiplex PCR reads with MiXCR anew, one entry per CDR3 protein. The sample consists of fewer than 650,000 distinct CDR3 sequences, approximately 15% of them appearing once. The sample comprised blood. These receptors were obtained from a woman between 18 and 30 years old with Graves' ophthalmopathy. Each CDR3 is given with its conserved first and last residue. The D gene is left open where the match is weak. Clone size is given for some rows only: seen once, a few or many times, or a class if the clone is expanded.

size | D | J | V | CDR3 | DNA
many | NA | TRBJ2-4 | TRBV20-1 | CSASVGAGDIQYF | TGCAGTGCTAGTGTTGGGGCTGGGGACATTCAGTACTTC
many | NA | TRBJ2-7 | TRBV27 | CASSLLPGYEQYF | TGTGCCAGCAGTTTACTCCCGGGATACGAGCAGTACTTC
many | TRBD2 | TRBJ2-7 | TRBV28 | CASGTTGTSHYEQYF | TGTGCCAGCGGCACTACCGGGACTAGCCACTACGAGCAGTACTTC
many | TRBD1 | TRBJ2-3 | TRBV28 | CASRGQGKNPSQYF | TGTGCCAGCAGGGGACAGGGGAAGAACCCATCGCAGTATTTT
many | NA | TRBJ2-1 | TRBV29-1 | CSVEVFVGFSYNEQFF | TGCAGCGTTGAAGTTTTCGTAGGTTTCTCCTACAATGAGCAGTTCTTC
NA | NA | TRBJ2-7 | TRBV5-5 | CASSLDRADEQYF | TGTGCCAGCAGCTTGGACAGGGCCGACGAGCAGTACTTC
NA | TRBD1 | TRBJ1-1 | TRBV11-2 | CASSLKDRGYTEAFF | TGTGCCAGCAGCTTAAAGGACAGGGGGTACACTGAAGCTTTCTTT
NA | NA | TRBJ1-1 | TRBV18 | CASSIREASNTEAFF | TGTGCCAGCTCAATCAGGGAAGCCTCGAACACTGAAGCTTTCTTT
NA | TRBD2 | TRBJ2-1 | TRBV19 | CASSKGATSGISANEQFF | TGTGCCAGTAGTAAGGGGGCGACTAGCGGGATATCAGCGAATGAGCAGTTCTTC
few | NA | TRBJ1-4 | TRBV7-9 | CASSKGQARGELFF | TGTGCCAGCAGCAAGGGCCAGGCCCGTGGGGAACTGTTTTTT
many | TRBD2 | TRBJ2-7 | TRBV27 | CASSFRREGEQYF | TGTGCCAGCAGTTTTCGGCGGGAGGGCGAGCAGTACTTC
few | TRBD2 | TRBJ2-1 | TRBV10-3 | CAIRSGRVSSYNEQFF | TGTGCCATCAGAAGCGGGAGGGTGAGCTCCTACAATGAGCAGTTCTTC
NA | NA | TRBJ1-3 | TRBV11-3 | CASSLRNTIYF | TGTGCCAGCAGCTTAAGAAACACCATATATTTT
many | NA | TRBJ2-1 | TRBV20-1 | CSADAPGRNEQFF | TGCAGTGCTGACGCTCCGGGACGGAATGAGCAGTTCTTC
many | NA | TRBJ2-1 | TRBV7-2 | CASSPVTGTFDYNEQFF | TGTGCCAGCAGCCCCGTCACCGGGACTTTTGATTACAATGAGCAGTTCTTC
NA | NA | TRBJ1-6 | TRBV7-9 | CASSLTRGGRSPLHF | TGTGCCAGCAGCTTAACCCGAGGGGGAAGGTCACCCCTCCACTTT
NA | NA | TRBJ2-3 | TRBV19 | CASSTSGRQIDTQYF | TGTGCCAGTAGTACCTCAGGTCGTCAGATCGATACGCAGTATTTT
many | NA | TRBJ1-6 | TRBV2 | CASRAEQGENSPLHF | TGTGCCAGCAGGGCTGAACAGGGTGAAAATTCACCCCTCCACTTT
many | NA | TRBJ2-7 | TRBV7-9 | CASSLIGDEQYF | TGTGCCAGCAGCTTAATCGGTGACGAGCAGTACTTC
few | TRBD1 | TRBJ2-3 | TRBV20-1 | CSAQGQGAADTQYF | TGCAGTGCTCAAGGACAGGGGGCCGCAGATACGCAGTATTTT
many | NA | TRBJ2-7 | TRBV30 | CAWSGMWGSSYEQYF | TGTGCCTGGAGTGGGATGTGGGGCTCCTCCTACGAGCAGTACTTC
few | NA | TRBJ2-4 | TRBV10-1 | CASSDALDPKNIQYF | TGCGCCAGCAGTGATGCGCTTGATCCCAAAAACATTCAGTACTTC
NA | NA | TRBJ2-7 | TRBV5-1 | CARELRGYEQYF | TGCGCTAGGGAACTGAGGGGCTACGAGCAGTACTTC
many | NA | TRBJ2-1 | TRBV27 | CASSLSPPSFYEQFF | TGTGCCAGCAGTTTATCCCCCCCTTCCTTCTATGAGCAGTTCTTC
NA | NA | TRBJ2-7 | TRBV19 | CASSISGTNYEQYF | TGTGCCAGTAGTATTTCCGGGACAAACTACGAGCAGTACTTC